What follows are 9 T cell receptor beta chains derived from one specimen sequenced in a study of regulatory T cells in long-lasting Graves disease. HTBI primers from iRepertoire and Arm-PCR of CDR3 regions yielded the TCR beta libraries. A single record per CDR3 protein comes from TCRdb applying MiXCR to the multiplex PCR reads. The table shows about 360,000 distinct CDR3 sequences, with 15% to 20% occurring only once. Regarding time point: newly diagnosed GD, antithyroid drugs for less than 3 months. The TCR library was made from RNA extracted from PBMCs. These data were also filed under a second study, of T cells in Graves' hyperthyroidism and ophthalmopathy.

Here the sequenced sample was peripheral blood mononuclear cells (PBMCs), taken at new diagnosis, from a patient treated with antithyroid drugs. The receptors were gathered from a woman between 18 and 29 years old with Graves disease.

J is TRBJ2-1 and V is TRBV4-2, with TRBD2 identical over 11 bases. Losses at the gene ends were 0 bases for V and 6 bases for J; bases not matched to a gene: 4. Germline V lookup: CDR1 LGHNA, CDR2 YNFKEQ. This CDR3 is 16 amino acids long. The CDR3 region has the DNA TGTGCCAGCAGCCAAGAGGTAGCGGGGGGGCCCAATGAGCAGTTCTTC. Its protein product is CASSQEVAGGPNEQFF.

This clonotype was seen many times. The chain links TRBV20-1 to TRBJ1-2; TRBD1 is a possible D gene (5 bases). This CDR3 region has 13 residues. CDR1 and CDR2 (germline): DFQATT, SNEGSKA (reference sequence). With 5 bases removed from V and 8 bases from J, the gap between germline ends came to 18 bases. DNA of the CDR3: TGCAGTGCTTCCGGGACTCCGGAGGGGGGCTACACCTTC. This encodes CSASGTPEGGYTF.

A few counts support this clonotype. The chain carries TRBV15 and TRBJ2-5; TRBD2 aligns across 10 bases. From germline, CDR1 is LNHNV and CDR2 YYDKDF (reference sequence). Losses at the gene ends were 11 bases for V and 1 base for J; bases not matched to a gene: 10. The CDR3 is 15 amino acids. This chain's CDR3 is CAAPRLAGPQETQYF. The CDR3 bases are TGTGCCGCCCCTAGACTAGCGGGCCCCCAAGAGACCCAGTACTTC.

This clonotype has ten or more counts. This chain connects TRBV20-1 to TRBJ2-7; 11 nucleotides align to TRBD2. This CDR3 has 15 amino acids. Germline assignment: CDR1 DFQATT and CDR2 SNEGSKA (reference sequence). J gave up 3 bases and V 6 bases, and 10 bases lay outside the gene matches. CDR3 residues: CSAITSGSIHYEQYF. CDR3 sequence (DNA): TGCAGTGCGATAACTAGCGGGAGTATTCACTACGAGCAGTACTTC.

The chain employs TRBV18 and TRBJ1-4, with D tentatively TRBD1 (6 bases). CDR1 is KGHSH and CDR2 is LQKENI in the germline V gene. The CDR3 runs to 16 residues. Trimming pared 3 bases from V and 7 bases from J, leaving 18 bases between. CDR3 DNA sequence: TGTGCCAGCTCACCGATCAGGGGCCTGCCGGCTGAAAAACTGTTTTTT. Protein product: CASSPIRGLPAEKLFF. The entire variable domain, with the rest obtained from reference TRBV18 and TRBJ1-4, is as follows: NAGVMQNPRHLVRRRGQEARLRCSPMKGHSHVYWYRQLPEEGLKFMVYLQKENIIDESGMPKERFSAEFPKEGPSILRIQQVVRGDSAAYFCASSPIRGLPAEKLFFGSGTQLSVL.

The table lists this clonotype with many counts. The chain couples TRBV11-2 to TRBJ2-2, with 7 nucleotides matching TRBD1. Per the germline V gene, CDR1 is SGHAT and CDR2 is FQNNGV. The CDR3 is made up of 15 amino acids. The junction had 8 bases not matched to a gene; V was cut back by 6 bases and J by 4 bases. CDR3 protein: CASRIQGLGTGELFF. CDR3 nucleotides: TGTGCCAGCAGAATACAGGGGTTGGGCACCGGGGAGCTGTTTTTT.

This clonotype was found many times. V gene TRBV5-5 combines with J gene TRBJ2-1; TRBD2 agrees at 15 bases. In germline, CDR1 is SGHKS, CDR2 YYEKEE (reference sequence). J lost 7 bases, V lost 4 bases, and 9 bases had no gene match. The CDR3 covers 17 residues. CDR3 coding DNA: TGTGCCAGCAGCACTGGGACTAGCGGGAGGTTTTTGAATGAGCAGTTCTTC. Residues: CASSTGTSGRFLNEQFF.

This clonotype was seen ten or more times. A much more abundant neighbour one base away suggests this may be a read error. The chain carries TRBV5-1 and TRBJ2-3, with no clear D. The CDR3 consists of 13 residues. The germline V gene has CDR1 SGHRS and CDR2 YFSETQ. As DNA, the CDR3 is TGTGCCAGCAGCTTAGAGGCCACAGATACGCAGTATTTT. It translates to CASSLEATDTQYF. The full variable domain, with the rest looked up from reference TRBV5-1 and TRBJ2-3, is KAGVTQTPRYLIKTRGQQVTLSCSPISGHRSVSWYQQTPGQGLQFLFEYFSETQRNKGNFPGRFSGRQFSNSRSEMNVSTLELGDSALYLCASSLEATDTQYFGPGTRLTVL.

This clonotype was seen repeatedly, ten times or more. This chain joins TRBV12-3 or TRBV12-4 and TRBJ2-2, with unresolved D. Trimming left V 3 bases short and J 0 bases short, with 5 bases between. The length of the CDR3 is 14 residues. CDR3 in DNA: TGTGCCAGCAGTTTCGAACCGAACACCGGGGAGCTGTTTTTT. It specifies CASSFEPNTGELFF.